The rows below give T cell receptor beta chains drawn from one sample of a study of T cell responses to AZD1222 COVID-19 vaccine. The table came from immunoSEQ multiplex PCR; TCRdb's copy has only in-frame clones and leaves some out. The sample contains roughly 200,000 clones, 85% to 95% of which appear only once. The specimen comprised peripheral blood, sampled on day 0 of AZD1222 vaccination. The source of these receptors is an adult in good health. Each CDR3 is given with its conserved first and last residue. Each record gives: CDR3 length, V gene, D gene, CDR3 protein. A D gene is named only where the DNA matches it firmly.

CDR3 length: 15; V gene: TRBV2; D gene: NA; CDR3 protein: CASSEEQVYNSPLHF
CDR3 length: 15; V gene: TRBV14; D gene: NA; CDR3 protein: CASSQDPGGGNEQYF
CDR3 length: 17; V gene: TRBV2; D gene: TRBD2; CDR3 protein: CASSEALREGGKNIQYF
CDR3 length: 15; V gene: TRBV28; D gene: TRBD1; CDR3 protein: CASSLGQGARYGYTF
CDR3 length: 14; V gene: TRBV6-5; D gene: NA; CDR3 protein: CASSSSPTGAGYTF
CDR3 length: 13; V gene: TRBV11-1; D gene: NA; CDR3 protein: CASSFSVTYEQYF
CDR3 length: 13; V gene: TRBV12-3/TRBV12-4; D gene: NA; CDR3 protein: CASTKGMNTEAFF
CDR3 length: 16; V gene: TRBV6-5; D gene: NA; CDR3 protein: CASSYSSGAEGNTIYF
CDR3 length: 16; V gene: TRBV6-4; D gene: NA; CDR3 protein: CASSAGVDSRRSGYTF
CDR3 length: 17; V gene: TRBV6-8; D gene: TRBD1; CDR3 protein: CASSYTRTGASNQPQHF
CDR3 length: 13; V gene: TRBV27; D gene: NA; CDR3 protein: CASSLSVNQPQHF
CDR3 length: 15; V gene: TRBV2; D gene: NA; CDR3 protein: CASSELGTLTDTQYF
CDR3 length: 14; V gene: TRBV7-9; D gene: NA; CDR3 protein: CASSFGRADTEAFF
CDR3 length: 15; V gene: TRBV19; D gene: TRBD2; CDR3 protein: CASSNRPGLDYEQYF
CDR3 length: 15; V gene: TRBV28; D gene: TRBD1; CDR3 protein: CASTTTGQGYNEQFF
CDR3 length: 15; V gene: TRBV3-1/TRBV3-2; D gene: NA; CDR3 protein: CASSLTGAGNEKLFF
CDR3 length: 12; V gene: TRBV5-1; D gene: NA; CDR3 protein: CASSDNTDTQYF
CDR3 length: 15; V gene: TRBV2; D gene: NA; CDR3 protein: CASREGIRGSPGYTF
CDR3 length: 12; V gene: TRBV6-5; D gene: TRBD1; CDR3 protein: CAGQGGPTEAFF
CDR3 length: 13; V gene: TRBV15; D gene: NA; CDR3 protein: CATSRGDTDTQYF
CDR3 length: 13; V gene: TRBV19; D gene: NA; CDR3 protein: CASTGGGSYEQYF
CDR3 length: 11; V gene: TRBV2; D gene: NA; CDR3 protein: CASSEAVAQYF
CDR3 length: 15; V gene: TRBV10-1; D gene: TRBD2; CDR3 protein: CASSDPGLGSNEQYF
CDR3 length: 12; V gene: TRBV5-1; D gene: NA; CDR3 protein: CASSSMNEKLFF
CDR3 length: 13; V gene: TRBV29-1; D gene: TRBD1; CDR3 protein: CSVTTGSNTEAFF
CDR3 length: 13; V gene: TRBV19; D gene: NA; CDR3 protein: CASSSPGVEAQHF
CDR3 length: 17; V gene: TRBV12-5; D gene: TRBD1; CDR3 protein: CASGYPGTGGNTGELFF
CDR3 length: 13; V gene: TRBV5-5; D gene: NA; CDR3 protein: CASSLGGPYEQYF
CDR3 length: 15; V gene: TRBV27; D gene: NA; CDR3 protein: CASSLGGVGGVGYTF
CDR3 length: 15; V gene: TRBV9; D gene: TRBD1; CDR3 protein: CASRAAPGQNYGYTF
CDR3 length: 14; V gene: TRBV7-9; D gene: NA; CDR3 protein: CASTLDAHIYEQYF
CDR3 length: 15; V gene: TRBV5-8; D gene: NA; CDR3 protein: CASRSGQFSGETQYF
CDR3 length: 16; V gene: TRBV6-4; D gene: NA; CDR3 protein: CASSDQHGGLRQPQHF
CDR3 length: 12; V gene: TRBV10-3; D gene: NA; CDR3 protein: CAISERPSLQYF
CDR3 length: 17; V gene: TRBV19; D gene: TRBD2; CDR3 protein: CASSRLAGGLSYNEQFF
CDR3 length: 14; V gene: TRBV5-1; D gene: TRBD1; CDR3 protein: CASSPGTDVGKLFF
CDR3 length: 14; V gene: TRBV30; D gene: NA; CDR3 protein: CAWRAQGGFTPLHF
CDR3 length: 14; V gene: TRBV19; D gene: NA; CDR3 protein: CASSIVRGREGYTF
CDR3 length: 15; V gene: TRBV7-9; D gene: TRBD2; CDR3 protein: CASNFGPGGAHEQYF
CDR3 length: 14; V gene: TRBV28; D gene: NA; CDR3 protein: CASHTQGPNQPQHF
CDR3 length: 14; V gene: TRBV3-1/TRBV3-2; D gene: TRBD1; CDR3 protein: CASSQVLQGRPLHF
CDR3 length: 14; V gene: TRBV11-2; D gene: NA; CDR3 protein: CASSFLEGSYEQYF
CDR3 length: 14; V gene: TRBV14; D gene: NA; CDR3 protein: CASSQVGTIETQYF
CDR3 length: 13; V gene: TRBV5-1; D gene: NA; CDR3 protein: CASSLLQGYEQYF
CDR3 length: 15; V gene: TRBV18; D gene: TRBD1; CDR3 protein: CASSPETGALYEQYF
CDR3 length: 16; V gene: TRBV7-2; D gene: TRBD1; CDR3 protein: CATTGTGGINTGELFF
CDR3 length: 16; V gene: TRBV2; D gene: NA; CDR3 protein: CASSELGEGAKNIQYF
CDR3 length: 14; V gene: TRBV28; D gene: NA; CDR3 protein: CASSSGGSDTEAFF
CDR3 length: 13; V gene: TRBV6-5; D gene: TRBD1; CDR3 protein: CASSPGQNYGYTF
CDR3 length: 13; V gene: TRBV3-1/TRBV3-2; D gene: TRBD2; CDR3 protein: CASSGTSGRHKYF
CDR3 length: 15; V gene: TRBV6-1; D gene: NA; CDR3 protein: CASSEKISSGNTIYF
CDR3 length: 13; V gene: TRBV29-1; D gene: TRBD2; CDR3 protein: CSVRLAAVESQYF
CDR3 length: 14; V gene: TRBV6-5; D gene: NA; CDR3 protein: CASSYAGRTYEQYF
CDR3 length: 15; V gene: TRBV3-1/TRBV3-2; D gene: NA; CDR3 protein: CASSQAAGASSGYTF
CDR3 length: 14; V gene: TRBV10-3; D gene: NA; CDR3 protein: CAISEYGSYQPQHF
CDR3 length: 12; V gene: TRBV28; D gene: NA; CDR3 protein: CASEDRNTEAFF
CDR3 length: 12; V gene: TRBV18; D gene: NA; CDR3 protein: CASSPNVYEAFF
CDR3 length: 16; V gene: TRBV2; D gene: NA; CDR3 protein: CASTDRVGPSSYEQYF
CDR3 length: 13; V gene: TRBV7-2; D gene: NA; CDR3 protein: CASSSASYNEQFF